These 28 T cell receptor beta chains were all obtained from the same sample, sequenced in a study of T cell repertoires in cytomegalovirus infection. TCRdb recomputed calls from the reads with MiXCR, one row per CDR3 protein. The sample holds 110,000 to 150,000 distinct CDR3 sequences, more than 25% seen once. No antigen is known for these receptors. The sample in question was CD8+ T cells from cultured PBMCs, obtained from culture after CMV antigen stimulation. All receptors derive from a human donor in good health (CMV status not recorded). Some clones in this sample may be carry-over from other donors' samples.

In its sample, this clonotype was seen many times. The chain combines TRBV5-6 with TRBJ2-7, with 11 positions matching TRBD1. The V gene's germline CDR1 is SGHDT and CDR2 YYEEEE. The CDR3 runs 14 residues. Losses at the gene ends were 4 bases for V and 4 bases for J; bases not matched to a gene: 4. CDR3 DNA: TGTGCCAGCAGCGCGGACAGGGGGCTATACGAGCAGTACTTC. Its protein is CASSADRGLYEQYF. Variable domain in full (rest from reference TRBV5-6 and TRBJ2-7): DAGVTQSPTHLIKTRGQQVTLRCSPKSGHDTVSWYQQALGQGPQFIFQYYEEEERQRGNFPDRFSGHQFPNYSSELNVNALLLGDSALYLCASSADRGLYEQYFGPGTRLTVT.

This clonotype was seen a handful of times. This sequence joins TRBV27 and TRBJ1-2; D is undetermined. Germline V gene data show CDR1 as MNHEY and CDR2 as SMNVEV (reference sequence). Between the trimmed V and J ends, which lost 5 bases and 8 bases, there was a span of 18 bases. The CDR3 runs 14 residues. CDR3 residues: CASSTSGSEKGYTF. In DNA, the CDR3 is TGTGCCAGCAGTACCTCCGGCAGCGAGAAGGGCTACACCTTC.

A few counts support this clonotype. The chain joins TRBV19 to TRBJ1-1; no clear D. The CDR3 totals 17 residues. In germline, CDR1 is LNHDA, CDR2 SQIVND (reference sequence). Between the trimmed V and J ends, which lost 0 bases and 4 bases, there was a span of 18 bases. Here the CDR3 DNA reads TGTGCCAGTAGTATAGATCCGGGGTTCCGCAAGGGCACTGAAGCTTTCTTT. As protein: CASSIDPGFRKGTEAFF.

V and J are TRBV4-1 and TRBJ1-2, with D perhaps matching TRBD1 (6 bases). Germline V gives CDR1 MGHRA, CDR2 YSYEKL. The CDR3 runs to 11 residues. V lost 8 bases, J lost 6 bases, and 10 bases lay in between. CDR3 residues: CASLGGDGYTF. CDR3 nucleotide sequence: TGCGCCAGCTTAGGGGGGGATGGCTACACCTTC.

This clonotype was recorded many times. This chain uses TRBV9 with TRBJ1-1, with TRBD1 as a possible D gene (5 bases). This CDR3 region has 16 residues. Trimming pared 0 bases from V and 0 bases from J, leaving 12 bases between. Germline V lookup: CDR1 SGDLS, CDR2 YYNGEE. The CDR3 nucleotides read TGTGCCAGCAGCGTAGAGCAGGGCCGGATGAACACTGAAGCTTTCTTT. Protein product: CASSVEQGRMNTEAFF. Together with reference TRBV9 and TRBJ1-1, the CDR3 gives the full variable domain: DSGVTQTPKHLITATGQRVTLRCSPRSGDLSVYWYQQSLDQGLQFLIQYYNGEERAKGNILERFSAQQFPDLHSELNLSSLELGDSALYFCASSVEQGRMNTEAFFGQGTRLTVV.

This clonotype was seen only a few times. The V gene is TRBV19, the J gene TRBJ2-1, with 10 bases fitting TRBD2. Germline CDR1 and CDR2: LNHDA and SQIVND (reference sequence). J gave up 2 bases and V 4 bases, and 5 bases lay outside the gene matches. The CDR3 is made up of 16 amino acids. The CDR3, as DNA: TGTGCCAGTAGTACCCTGGGACTAGCGACCTACAATGAGCAGTTCTTC. Its protein is CASSTLGLATYNEQFF.

This sequence joins TRBV12-3 or TRBV12-4 and TRBJ2-1; possibly TRBD1 or TRBD2 for D (6 bases each). V shed 1 base and J shed 7 bases, with 11 bases lying between them. The CDR3 is made up of 14 amino acids. DNA of the CDR3: TGTGCCAGCAGTTTAGGGGGGGCCCCAAATGAGCAGTTCTTC. It encodes CASSLGGAPNEQFF.

This clonotype was seen more than once but under ten times. The CDR3 region is CASSWGEETQYF. DNA for the CDR3: TGTGCCAGCAGCTGGGGGGAAGAGACCCAGTACTTC. The chain links TRBV7-6 to TRBJ2-5, with D possibly being TRBD2 (6 bases). The V end lost 4 bases, the J end lost 3 bases, and 6 bases lay between the germline ends. Looked up from germline, CDR1 is SGHVS and CDR2 is FNYEAQ. The CDR3 loop spans 12 amino acids.

The rearrangement joins TRBV25-1 to TRBJ2-3, with D unclear. This CDR3 region has 15 residues. CDR1 and CDR2 from the germline V gene are MGHDK and SYGVNS. V shed 3 bases and J shed 5 bases, with 15 bases lying between them. The DNA for the CDR3 is TGTGCCAGCAGTGACTACCTGGTCAGGCAAGATACGCAGTATTTT. Translation gives CASSDYLVRQDTQYF.

V gene TRBV18 combines with J gene TRBJ2-3, with unresolved D. This CDR3 has 12 amino acids. V lost 1 base and J 6 bases, leaving 5 bases between the germline ends. The germline V gene has CDR1 KGHSH and CDR2 LQKENI. DNA of the CDR3: TGTGCCAGCTCACCACTGGGGGATACGCAGTATTTT. Translated, it gives CASSPLGDTQYF.

The chain joins TRBV5-1 to TRBJ2-7; 9 bases match TRBD1. The CDR3 length is 14 residues. V lost 2 bases to trimming and J lost 5 bases; unmatched junction nucleotides: 5. Germline V lookup: CDR1 SGHRS, CDR2 YFSETQ. CDR3 loop: CASSFGQGNDEQYF. For the CDR3, the DNA is TGCGCCAGCAGCTTCGGACAGGGGAACGACGAGCAGTACTTC.

This clonotype was recorded a few times. The chain joins TRBV5-1 to TRBJ2-3; possibly TRBD2 for D (7 bases). The CDR3 length is 15 residues. From germline, CDR1 is SGHRS and CDR2 YFSETQ. The V gene lost 4 bases and the J gene lost 4 bases, with 16 bases spanning the gap. The CDR3 region is CASSIIGGAADTQYF. CDR3 in DNA: TGCGCCAGCAGCATCATAGGGGGGGCCGCAGATACGCAGTATTTT.

The J gene is TRBJ2-3, the V gene TRBV19, with unresolved D. The V and J ends lost 7 bases and 4 bases respectively, with 15 bases between them. CDR3 length: 14 residues. Germline CDR1 reads LNHDA; CDR2 reads SQIVND (reference sequence). The CDR3 loop is CASTLAAGADTQYF. As DNA, the CDR3 is TGTGCCAGTACCCTCGCCGCAGGAGCAGATACGCAGTATTTT.

The genes are TRBV4-1 and TRBJ1-5, with D uncertain. This CDR3 contains 16 residues. Trimming removed 0 bases at V and 2 bases at J, with 11 bases between. CDR1 and CDR2 (germline): MGHRA, YSYEKL. The DNA of the CDR3 is TGCGCCAGCAGCCAAGATGAGGGATTAGGCAATCAGCCCCAGCATTTT. Protein: CASSQDEGLGNQPQHF.

CDR3 bases: TGTGCCAGCAGCCAGAACGTGATGAGCTACGAGCAGTACTTC. Its translation: CASSQNVMSYEQYF. The V call is TRBV14, the J call TRBJ2-7; no reliable D call. Germline values: CDR1 SGHDN, CDR2 FVKESK. The CDR3 contains 14 residues. Trimming took off 3 bases at V and 3 bases at J, with 12 bases between the two ends.

The chain recombines TRBV7-6 with TRBJ1-2, with TRBD1 identical over 8 bases. The CDR3 consists of 15 residues. V dropped 4 bases and J dropped 4; count of bases not matched to a gene: 8. Germline CDR1 reads SGHVS; CDR2 reads FNYEAQ. The CDR3 sequence: CASSSDRGLVYGYTF. For the CDR3, the DNA is TGTGCCAGCAGCTCAGACAGGGGTCTCGTCTATGGCTACACCTTC.

A few counts support this clonotype. The genes are TRBV27 and TRBJ2-1; the match to TRBD2 covers 11 bases. Germline values: CDR1 MNHEY, CDR2 SMNVEV (reference sequence). Germline trimming cut 5 bases from V and 7 bases from J; bases unmatched to any gene: 4. The CDR3 consists of 14 residues. The DNA for the CDR3 is TGTGCCAGCAGTCCGGGACTAGCGGCTAATGAGCAGTTCTTC. This codes for CASSPGLAANEQFF.

The rearrangement uses TRBV19 and TRBJ1-1; D gene unclear. CDR1 LNHDA and CDR2 SQIVND come from the germline V gene (reference sequence). The CDR3 has 16 residues. Trimming cost V 1 base and J 1 base, with 13 bases left between them. CDR3 sequence (DNA): TGTGCCAGTAGTATAGCCGCCCGGACCAAGAACACTGAAGCTTTCTTT. It yields the protein CASSIAARTKNTEAFF.

V is TRBV7-9 and J is TRBJ2-7; the match to TRBD2 covers 11 bases. The V and J ends lost 4 bases and 2 bases, in that order; junction bases with no gene match: 4. Germline V CDR1 and CDR2: SEHNR, FQNEAQ (reference sequence). The CDR3 is 15 residues long. This CDR3 is CASSYATSGAYEQYF. CDR3 DNA sequence: TGTGCCAGCAGCTATGCGACTAGCGGGGCCTACGAGCAGTACTTC.

The V gene is TRBV6-1, the J gene TRBJ2-7; D gene unclear. The CDR3 is 13 amino acids. Looked up from germline, CDR1 is MNHNS and CDR2 is SASEGT. V lost 0 bases and J 4 bases, leaving 7 bases between the germline ends. CDR3 bases: TGTGCCAGCAGTGAAGCGTTCCGGTACGAGCAGTACTTC. Protein sequence: CASSEAFRYEQYF.

This clonotype was recorded a few times. The chain combines TRBV5-4 with TRBJ2-3, with 9 bases fitting TRBD2. The CDR3 is made up of 15 amino acids. Trimming took 1 base from V and 4 from J; bases not matched to a gene: 4. Germline CDR1 and CDR2: SGHNT and YYREEE (reference sequence). The CDR3 protein is CASSLRGGAADTQYF. As DNA, the CDR3 is TGTGCCAGCAGCTTGCGCGGGGGGGCGGCAGATACGCAGTATTTT.

This chain links TRBV11-2 with TRBJ2-5; D not resolved. The V gene's germline CDR1 is SGHAT and CDR2 FQNNGV. V dropped 5 bases and J dropped 3 bases, with 4 bases sitting between them. The CDR3 consists of 11 residues. This CDR3 is CASSAKETQYF. CDR3 DNA sequence: TGTGCCAGCAGCGCCAAAGAGACCCAGTACTTC.

The chain recombines TRBV27 with TRBJ2-1; 11 bases agree with TRBD2. V lost 3 bases and J lost 6; bases outside the gene matches: 7. The CDR3 is 16 residues long. CDR1 is MNHEY, CDR2 SMNVEV, per germline (reference sequence). As DNA, the CDR3 is TGTGCCAGCAGTTTCTTTCCCGGGACTAGCGGCAATGAGCAGTTCTTC. This sequence encodes CASSFFPGTSGNEQFF.

The chain has TRBV12-3 or TRBV12-4 and TRBJ2-1, with 12 bases that match TRBD2. J was trimmed by 9 bases and V by 5 bases; bases with no gene match: 14. This CDR3 has 17 residues. CDR3 DNA: TGTGCCAGCAGTGGCCCAGGGTTGACTAGCGGGAGAACTGAGCAGTTCTTC. This sequence encodes CASSGPGLTSGRTEQFF.

This clonotype was seen a handful of times. The chain couples TRBV27 to TRBJ1-6; D not certain. CDR1 and CDR2 from the germline V gene are MNHEY and SMNVEV (reference sequence). The CDR3 runs to 16 residues. The germline V and J ends were trimmed by 7 bases and 0 bases, with 13 bases remaining between them. CDR3 loop: CASTRTGSSYNSPLHF. The CDR3 nucleotides are TGTGCCAGCACTCGGACGGGAAGCTCCTATAATTCACCCCTCCACTTT.

The chain links TRBV28 to TRBJ1-5; tentatively, D is TRBD1 (6 bases). V lost 7 bases and J lost 7, with 26 bases in between. CDR1 and CDR2 (germline): MDHEN, SYDVKM. The CDR3 has 17 amino acids. Here the CDR3 reads CASIDQGRQSGRQPQHF. The CDR3 DNA sequence: TGTGCCAGCATCGACCAGGGGAGGCAATCAGGACGGCAGCCCCAGCATTTT.

The chain couples TRBV6-2 or TRBV6-3 to TRBJ2-1, with 12 bases matching TRBD2. This CDR3 is 16 amino acids long. V lost 5 bases and J lost 3; bases outside the gene matches: 5. Germline values: CDR1 MNHEY, CDR2 SVGEGT. DNA of the CDR3: TGTGCCAGCAGTACTAGCGGGGGGACCATCTACAATGAGCAGTTCTTC. Encoded protein: CASSTSGGTIYNEQFF.

The rearrangement joins TRBV20-1 to TRBJ1-1, with 9 bases aligning to TRBD1. The CDR3 totals 16 residues. Germline CDR1 and CDR2: DFQATT and SNEGSKA (reference sequence). J lost 0 bases, V lost 6 bases, and 11 bases had no gene match. CDR3 in amino acids: CSATPPGTGLNTEAFF. CDR3 coding DNA: TGCAGTGCCACCCCCCCCGGGACAGGGCTGAACACTGAAGCTTTCTTT.